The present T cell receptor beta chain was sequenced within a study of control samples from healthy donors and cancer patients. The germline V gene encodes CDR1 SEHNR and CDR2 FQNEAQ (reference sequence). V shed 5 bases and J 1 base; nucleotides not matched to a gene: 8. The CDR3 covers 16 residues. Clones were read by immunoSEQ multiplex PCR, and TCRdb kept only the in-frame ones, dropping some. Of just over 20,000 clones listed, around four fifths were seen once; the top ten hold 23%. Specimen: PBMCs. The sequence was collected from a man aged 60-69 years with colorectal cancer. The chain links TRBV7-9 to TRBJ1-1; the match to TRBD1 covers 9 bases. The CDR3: CASSASGTGPNTEAFF. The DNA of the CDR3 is TGTGCCAGCAGCGCTTCCGGGACAGGGCCGAACACTGAAGCTTTCTTT.